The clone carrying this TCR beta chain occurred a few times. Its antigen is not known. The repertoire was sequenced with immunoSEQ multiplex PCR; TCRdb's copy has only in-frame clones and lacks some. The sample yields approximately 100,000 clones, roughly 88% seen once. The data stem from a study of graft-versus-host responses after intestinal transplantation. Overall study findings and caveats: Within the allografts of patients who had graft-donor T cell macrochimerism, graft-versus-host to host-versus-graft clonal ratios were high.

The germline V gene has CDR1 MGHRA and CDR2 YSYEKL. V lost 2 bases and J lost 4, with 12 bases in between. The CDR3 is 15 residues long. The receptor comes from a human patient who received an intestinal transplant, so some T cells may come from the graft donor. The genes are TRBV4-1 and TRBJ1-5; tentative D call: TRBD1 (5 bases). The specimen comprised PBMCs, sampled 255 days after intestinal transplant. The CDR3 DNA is TGCGCCAGCAGCCAACGGGGGGTCCAAAATCAGCCCCAGCATTTT. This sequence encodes CASSQRGVQNQPQHF.